These 14 T cell receptor beta chains came from one sample sequenced in a study of T-cell memory formation after mild COVID-19. TCRdb fed the 5' RACE reads into MiXCR, producing one record per CDR3 protein. The sample lists about 440,000 distinct CDR3 sequences; about 20% were seen once. Sequencing was carried out using PBMCs or a T cell subset sorted from them (not recorded which). The origin of the receptors is an adult woman who had mild COVID-19 (a few samples of this study predate the infection). Cell type and time point are not known.

A few counts support this clonotype. The rearrangement links TRBV10-3 to TRBJ1-1; 7 bases match TRBD1. CDR1 is ENHRY, CDR2 SYGVKD, per germline. The CDR3 runs to 15 residues. J lost 1 base, V lost 5 bases, and 7 bases had no gene match. CDR3 amino acids: CAISYRQGPNTEAFF. CDR3 in DNA: TGTGCCATCAGTTACCGACAGGGACCGAACACTGAAGCTTTCTTT.

This clonotype occurred a few times. The CDR3 nucleotides read TGCGCCAGCAGCTTCGACAGGGGCGCAGATACGCAGTATTTT. It encodes CASSFDRGADTQYF. The V and J genes are TRBV5-1 and TRBJ2-3, with TRBD1 identical over 8 bases. Germline loops: CDR1 SGHRS, CDR2 YFSETQ. The CDR3 is made up of 14 amino acids. The V gene end was trimmed by 2 bases and the J gene end by 4 bases; junction bases not matched to a gene: 3.

This clonotype was found a few times. This sequence joins TRBV29-1 and TRBJ2-4; D could derive from TRBD1 or TRBD2 (5 bases each). The CDR3 is made up of 13 amino acids. V lost 4 bases, J lost 8 bases, and 15 bases lay in between. Germline V CDR1 and CDR2: SQVTM, ANQGSEA. The CDR3 bases are TGCAGCGTTGCTAGAAGGCTGGGGGACATTCAGTACTTC. Encoded protein: CSVARRLGDIQYF. Full variable domain (outside the CDR3, taken from reference TRBV29-1 and TRBJ2-4): SAVISQKPSRDICQRGTSLTIQCQVDSQVTMMFWYRQQPGQSLTLIATANQGSEATYESGFVIDKFPISRPNLTFSTLTVSNMSPEDSSIYLCSVARRLGDIQYFGAGTRLSVL.

The gene calls are TRBV4-1 and TRBJ2-2; the match to TRBD2 covers 13 bases. V shed 2 bases, J shed 7 bases, and the junction held 10 bases outside the gene matches. This CDR3 has 18 amino acids. The germline V gene has CDR1 MGHRA and CDR2 YSYEKL. CDR3 amino acids: CASSQPGGLAGLHGELFF. The CDR3 DNA sequence: TGCGCCAGCAGCCAACCTGGGGGACTAGCGGGACTACACGGGGAGCTGTTTTTT.

This chain uses TRBV7-2 with TRBJ1-1; 7 bases map to TRBD1. Germline CDR1 is SGHTA and CDR2 is FQGNSA. The CDR3 sequence is 11 residues long. V lost 7 bases, J lost 4 bases, and 0 bases stayed unmatched. Here the CDR3 reads CASTGGTEAFF. CDR3 sequence (DNA): TGTGCCAGCACAGGGGGCACTGAAGCTTTCTTT.

This clonotype was seen only a few times. CDR3 sequence reads: CASSELDRDTEAFF. The CDR3 region has the DNA TGTGCCAGCAGTGAACTCGACAGAGACACTGAAGCTTTCTTT. V and J are TRBV2 and TRBJ1-1; D might be TRBD1 (5 bases). V was clipped by 2 bases and J by 3 bases, with 10 bases between them. The CDR3 runs 14 residues. Germline CDR1 SNHLY, CDR2 FYNNEI.

This clonotype was observed a few times. This rearrangement joins TRBV7-2 to TRBJ2-1; 10 bases map to TRBD2. The CDR3 is 18 amino acids. Germline V lookup: CDR1 SGHTA, CDR2 FQGNSA. The V segment lost 0 bases and the J segment 4 bases; nucleotides outside the gene matches: 9. CDR3 sequence (DNA): TGTGCCAGCAGCTTAGCGGTCCCGCTTAGCGGGAGGTACAATGAGCAGTTCTTC. This translates into CASSLAVPLSGRYNEQFF.

The rearrangement links TRBV3-1 to TRBJ2-7; D ambiguous. CDR1 is LGHDT, CDR2 YNNKEL, per germline (reference sequence). The CDR3 length is 13 residues. V lost 1 base and J 0 bases, leaving 4 bases between the germline ends. CDR3 DNA sequence: TGTGCCAGCAGCCAAGCCGTCTCCTACGAGCAGTACTTC. Translated: CASSQAVSYEQYF.

The chain employs TRBV7-6 and TRBJ2-3; D is unclear. This CDR3 region has 16 residues. V lost 0 bases, J lost 1 base, and 11 bases lay in between. The germline V gene encodes CDR1 SGHVS and CDR2 FNYEAQ. CDR3 sequence: CASSLAGFERTDTQYF. CDR3 DNA: TGTGCCAGCAGCTTAGCGGGCTTCGAACGCACAGATACGCAGTATTTT.

The V gene is TRBV6-1, the J gene TRBJ1-2; TRBD1 might be the D (5 bases). This CDR3 region has 15 residues. The germline CDR1 and CDR2 sequences are MNHNS and SASEGT. Trimming took off 8 bases at V and 3 bases at J, with 19 bases between the two ends. The CDR3 nucleotides read TGTGCCAGCGTAATTAGGGGTAATTCGGACTATGGCTACACCTTC. Translated: CASVIRGNSDYGYTF.

The chain uses TRBV28 and TRBJ2-2; 7 nucleotides match TRBD1. CDR3 size: 21 residues. The V and J ends lost 2 bases and 7 bases, in that order; junction bases with no gene match: 25. The V gene's germline CDR1 is MDHEN and CDR2 SYDVKM. The CDR3 coding sequence is TGTGCCAGCAGTTTAATACACATTGCTCTCCCCACAGGGGAGAGTGGCGGGGAGCTGTTTTTT. This translates into CASSLIHIALPTGESGGELFF.

The rearrangement uses TRBV29-1 and TRBJ1-3; D is possibly TRBD1 (6 bases). This CDR3 has 13 amino acids. The V gene lost 6 bases and the J gene lost 4 bases, with 13 bases spanning the gap. The germline V gene has CDR1 SQVTM and CDR2 ANQGSEA. The CDR3 spells CSVARDIGNTIYF. The CDR3 nucleotides are TGCAGCGTCGCCAGGGACATCGGAAACACCATATATTTT.

The chain joins TRBV3-1 to TRBJ1-1; D perhaps matches TRBD1 (6 bases). CDR1 and CDR2 (germline): LGHDT, YNNKEL (reference sequence). The germline V and J ends were trimmed by 0 bases and 5 bases, with 16 bases remaining between them. The CDR3 is made up of 16 amino acids. The CDR3 protein is CASSQDWGAQSTEAFF. In DNA form, the CDR3 reads TGTGCCAGCAGCCAAGATTGGGGGGCGCAGTCGACTGAAGCTTTCTTT.

This clonotype was counted only a few times. The chain employs TRBV20-1 and TRBJ2-1; 7 nucleotides agree with TRBD2. J gave up 1 base and V 0 bases, and 0 bases lay outside the gene matches. This CDR3 is 14 amino acids long. Germline CDR1 reads DFQATT; CDR2 reads SNEGSKA (reference sequence). CDR3 loop: CSARERGSYNEQFF. The CDR3 coding sequence is TGCAGTGCTAGAGAGCGGGGGTCCTACAATGAGCAGTTCTTC.